The rows below give T cell receptor beta chains drawn from one sample of a study of spatial heterogeneity in lung cancer. TCRdb re-analysed the 5' RACE reads in MiXCR, keeping a single row per CDR3 protein. The repertoire consists of approximately 2,000 distinct CDR3 sequences, with around 7.6% occurring once and the leading ten covering about 20%. The sequencing here drew on normal lung tissue next to the tumor, taken at surgery. The receptors come from a male donor with early-stage non-small cell lung cancer. Both conserved end residues are part of each CDR3. A D gene is named only where the DNA matches it firmly. Clone sizes are given selectively: once, few, many, or a class where the clone is expanded.

V: TRBV20-1
size: medium-sized
D: TRBD2
J: TRBJ2-5
DNA: TGCAGTGCTAGAGATAGCGGGAGGGCCGAGACCCAGTACTTC
CDR3: CSARDSGRAETQYF

V: TRBV20-1
size: medium-sized
D: -
J: TRBJ2-2
DNA: TGCAGTGCTAGGATGACAACGAACACCGGGGAGCTGTTTTTT
CDR3: CSARMTTNTGELFF

V: TRBV11-3
size: many
D: TRBD1
J: TRBJ2-7
DNA: TGTGCCAGCAGCTTAGGACAGGGCGACGAGCAGTACTTC
CDR3: CASSLGQGDEQYF

V: TRBV6-2/TRBV6-3
size: medium-sized
D: -
J: TRBJ1-5
DNA: TGTGCCAGTGTGGACGTTAGCAATCAGCCCCAGCATTTT
CDR3: CASVDVSNQPQHF

V: TRBV7-9
size: many
D: -
J: TRBJ1-1
DNA: TGTGCCAGCAGCTCGGACAGACTGAACACTGAAGCTTTCTTT
CDR3: CASSSDRLNTEAFF

V: TRBV7-2
size: medium-sized
D: -
J: TRBJ2-1
DNA: TGTGCCAGCAGCCCAGGACAGTCTCCCAATGAGCAGTTCTTC
CDR3: CASSPGQSPNEQFF

V: TRBV7-8
size: medium-sized
D: TRBD1
J: TRBJ2-2
DNA: TGTGCCAGCAGCAAGGACAGGACCTACACCGGGGAGCTGTTTTTT
CDR3: CASSKDRTYTGELFF

V: TRBV20-1
size: large
D: -
J: TRBJ2-6
DNA: TGCAGTGCTGAACGGGGTTCTGGGGCCAACGTCCTGACTTTC
CDR3: CSAERGSGANVLTF

V: TRBV6-5
size: medium-sized
D: -
J: TRBJ2-3
DNA: TGTGCCAGCAGCCCGAAGGGAGGTGGGACGCAGTATTTT
CDR3: CASSPKGGGTQYF

V: TRBV19
size: -
D: -
J: TRBJ1-4
DNA: TGTGCCAGCTCAGGGGCGGTTTTAACTAATGAAAAACTGTTTTTT
CDR3: CASSGAVLTNEKLFF

V: TRBV7-3
size: medium-sized
D: TRBD2
J: TRBJ2-7
DNA: TGTGCCAGCAGCTTTTCTGCGGGAGGAAACTACGAGCAGTACTTC
CDR3: CASSFSAGGNYEQYF

V: TRBV6-6
size: -
D: -
J: TRBJ2-7
DNA: TGTGCCAGCAGTTACGCCGGCGCGCCCTACGAGCAGTACTTC
CDR3: CASSYAGAPYEQYF

V: TRBV5-6
size: -
D: TRBD2
J: TRBJ2-5
DNA: TGTGCCGGCAGCTCCGGGACTAGCCTTGGGGCAGATACCCAGTACTTC
CDR3: CAGSSGTSLGADTQYF

V: TRBV10-3
size: many
D: TRBD2
J: TRBJ2-5
DNA: TGTGCCATCAGTGAGTCTGGCGGGGGAGAGACCCAGTACTTC
CDR3: CAISESGGGETQYF

V: TRBV7-9
size: few
D: TRBD2
J: TRBJ2-1
DNA: TGTGCCAGCAGCTTTACTAGCGGGAGAGGAGGTGAGCAGTTCTTC
CDR3: CASSFTSGRGGEQFF

V: TRBV20-1
size: many
D: -
J: TRBJ2-5
DNA: TGCAGTGCTAGAAGGGACTCCGGAGGGGAGACCCAGTACTTC
CDR3: CSARRDSGGETQYF

V: TRBV11-2
size: medium-sized
D: -
J: TRBJ1-6
DNA: TGTGCCAGCAGCTTACTTCCGACCCGAAATAATTCACCCCTCCACTTT
CDR3: CASSLLPTRNNSPLHF

V: TRBV28
size: many
D: -
J: TRBJ2-1
DNA: TGTGCCAGCAGTTTAGTTAGGTCTGAGCAGTTCTTC
CDR3: CASSLVRSEQFF

V: TRBV18
size: medium-sized
D: -
J: TRBJ2-5
DNA: TGTGCCAGCTCACCAAACGGAGCCCCAGAGACCCAGTACTTC
CDR3: CASSPNGAPETQYF

V: TRBV12-3/TRBV12-4
size: medium-sized
D: -
J: TRBJ2-5
DNA: TGTGCCAGCACCATGAAGGGGAAAGAGACCCAGTACTTC
CDR3: CASTMKGKETQYF

V: TRBV5-6
size: large
D: -
J: TRBJ2-1
DNA: TGTGCCAGCAGCTTGAAAGGGTGGGAGTTCTTC
CDR3: CASSLKGWEFF

V: TRBV20-1
size: -
D: TRBD1
J: TRBJ2-7
DNA: TGCAGTGCCCCGGGACAGGGGGACTACGAGCAGTACTTC
CDR3: CSAPGQGDYEQYF

V: TRBV9
size: medium-sized
D: TRBD1
J: TRBJ1-5
DNA: TGTGCCAGCAGCCTGACAGGGGGAGATCAGCCCCAGCATTTT
CDR3: CASSLTGGDQPQHF

V: TRBV24-1
size: medium-sized
D: -
J: TRBJ2-1
DNA: TGTGCCACCAGTGGTGGGGGGCGAGAGCAGTTCTTC
CDR3: CATSGGGREQFF

V: TRBV20-1
size: many
D: -
J: TRBJ2-1
DNA: TGCAGTGCCAAACCTCTTATTGACAGCAATGAGCAGTTCTTC
CDR3: CSAKPLIDSNEQFF

V: TRBV12-3/TRBV12-4
size: few
D: -
J: TRBJ1-1
DNA: TGTGCCAGCAGTTTTCAGGGGTCGGACACTGAAGCTTTCTTT
CDR3: CASSFQGSDTEAFF

V: TRBV20-1
size: large
D: -
J: TRBJ2-2
DNA: TGCAGTGCGGTTGGGAGGATGAGCACCGGGGAGCTGTTTTTT
CDR3: CSAVGRMSTGELFF

V: TRBV20-1
size: large
D: -
J: TRBJ1-1
DNA: TGCAGTGCTAGGAAGCCCACAGTCTGGACGGGCGACCGGTGGAACACTGAAGCTTTCTTT
CDR3: CSARKPTVWTGDRWNTEAFF

V: TRBV12-3/TRBV12-4
size: large
D: -
J: TRBJ1-5
DNA: TGTGCCAGCCGCTCGGAGGGGGGCAATCAGCCCCAGCATTTT
CDR3: CASRSEGGNQPQHF

V: TRBV18
size: few
D: -
J: TRBJ2-7
DNA: TGTGCCAGCTCACCACCGGCTGGAGGGTCCCCGACCAACGAGCAGTACTTC
CDR3: CASSPPAGGSPTNEQYF

V: TRBV29-1
size: -
D: -
J: TRBJ1-2
DNA: TGCAGCGCCACAACGGGGAAGGGCTACACCTTC
CDR3: CSATTGKGYTF

V: TRBV7-8
size: medium-sized
D: TRBD1
J: TRBJ1-5
DNA: TGTGCCAGCAGCCCCGTCCCGGGACAGGGTACGTTAAATCAGCCCCAGCATTTT
CDR3: CASSPVPGQGTLNQPQHF

V: TRBV4-2
size: medium-sized
D: TRBD1
J: TRBJ1-4
DNA: TGTGCCAGCAGCCGGACCGGGACAGCCTCAACGTCTAATGAAAAACTGTTTTTT
CDR3: CASSRTGTASTSNEKLFF

V: TRBV7-2
size: medium-sized
D: -
J: TRBJ1-4
DNA: TGTGCCAGCAGCTTACATACAGGGTTTATAGAAAAACTGTTTTTT
CDR3: CASSLHTGFIEKLFF

V: TRBV20-1
size: medium-sized
D: -
J: TRBJ2-7
DNA: TGCAGTGCTAGTATCAGTTTTACAGGCCGAGGCGGCGAGCAGTACTTC
CDR3: CSASISFTGRGGEQYF

V: TRBV20-1
size: many
D: -
J: TRBJ2-1
DNA: TGCAGTGCGAGGGAGCAGAACTACAATGAGCAGTTCTTC
CDR3: CSAREQNYNEQFF

V: TRBV6-1
size: many
D: -
J: TRBJ1-5
DNA: TGTGCCACCACACCCCAGGGTTTGAATCAGCCCCAGCATTTT
CDR3: CATTPQGLNQPQHF

V: TRBV20-1
size: large
D: -
J: TRBJ2-7
DNA: TGCAGTGCTAGAGGGGACACCAACGAGCAGTACTTC
CDR3: CSARGDTNEQYF

V: TRBV7-2
size: medium-sized
D: -
J: TRBJ1-1
DNA: TGTGCCAGCAGCTTAGCGGGAGGACGCACTGAAGCTTTCTTT
CDR3: CASSLAGGRTEAFF

V: TRBV5-6
size: large
D: -
J: TRBJ2-1
DNA: TGTGCCAGCAGCTTGGCATGGGTCGAGCAGTTCTTC
CDR3: CASSLAWVEQFF

V: TRBV4-2
size: medium-sized
D: TRBD2
J: TRBJ2-1
DNA: TGTGCCAGCAGCCGAGTAGCGGGAGGTCTCTACAATGAGCAGTTCTTC
CDR3: CASSRVAGGLYNEQFF

V: TRBV18
size: medium-sized
D: -
J: TRBJ1-2
DNA: TGTGCCAGCTCACCGGGAGAAGACTATGGCTACACCTTC
CDR3: CASSPGEDYGYTF

V: TRBV12-3/TRBV12-4
size: -
D: TRBD2
J: TRBJ2-5
DNA: TGTGCCAGCAGTTTCAGGGCTAGCGGGGGTCAAGAGACCCAGTACTTC
CDR3: CASSFRASGGQETQYF

V: TRBV7-2
size: -
D: TRBD1
J: TRBJ1-2
DNA: TGTGCCAGCAGCTCAGGGGGGACCCTAACTAAAGCTAACTATGGCTACACCTTC
CDR3: CASSSGGTLTKANYGYTF

V: TRBV27
size: medium-sized
D: TRBD1
J: TRBJ1-2
DNA: TGTGCCAGCAGTCAAAGAGACAGGGCGCCCTACACCTTC
CDR3: CASSQRDRAPYTF

V: TRBV4-3
size: many
D: -
J: TRBJ1-5
DNA: TGCGCCAGCAGCCGCGGAGGGAATCAGCCCCAGCATTTT
CDR3: CASSRGGNQPQHF

V: TRBV27
size: medium-sized
D: -
J: TRBJ1-1
DNA: TGTGCCAGCAGTTTATCGACGGGAACTGAAGCTTTCTTT
CDR3: CASSLSTGTEAFF

V: TRBV20-1
size: many
D: -
J: TRBJ2-1
DNA: TGCAGTGCTAGAGACGGGGGCAACTCCTACAATGAGCAGTTCTTC
CDR3: CSARDGGNSYNEQFF

V: TRBV12-3/TRBV12-4
size: medium-sized
D: -
J: TRBJ1-5
DNA: TGTGCCAGCAGTCCGGACAGTAGCAATCAGCCCCAGCATTTT
CDR3: CASSPDSSNQPQHF